One and the same sample provided the 10 T cell receptor beta chains below, sequenced in a study of early T cells in non-severe SARS-CoV-2 infection. MiXCR, run by TCRdb on the 5' RACE reads, gives a single entry per CDR3 protein. The repertoire holds 40,000 to 60,000 distinct CDR3 sequences, with 3.5% to 4.5% as singletons. The sample was whole blood. The receptors were gathered from an adult who was a healthcare worker with PCR-confirmed SARS-CoV-2 infection or an uninfected control (not recorded which).

Worth noting for this clonotype: A much larger clone sits a single nucleotide away, making a read error possible. This chain joins TRBV11-2 and TRBJ2-7, with D unresolved. There are 13 residues in the CDR3. Germline assignment: CDR1 SGHAT and CDR2 FQNNGV. For the CDR3, the DNA is TGTGCCAGCAGCTTAGGGGCCTCCAACGAGCAGTACTTC. It specifies CASSLGASNEQYF.

At least ten counts were recorded for this clonotype. This rearrangement joins TRBV5-1 to TRBJ1-1, with a possible D match to TRBD1 (6 bases). Germline CDR1 and CDR2: SGHRS and YFSETQ. The ends were cut back, 2 bases at V and 0 bases at J, with 11 bases in the middle. The CDR3 length is 15 residues. The DNA of the CDR3 is TGCGCCAGCAGCTTTAAGACAGGAGTGAACACTGAAGCTTTCTTT. Amino acids: CASSFKTGVNTEAFF.

This clonotype was observed at least ten times. This rearrangement joins TRBV7-9 to TRBJ1-1, with D perhaps TRBD1 (5 bases). Per germline, CDR1 SEHNR and CDR2 FQNEAQ (reference sequence). The CDR3 runs to 13 residues. V lost 5 bases and J 3 bases, leaving 10 bases between the germline ends. The CDR3 sequence is CASSQGADTEAFF. CDR3 nucleotides: TGTGCCAGCAGCCAAGGGGCGGACACTGAAGCTTTCTTT.

The gene calls are TRBV7-9 and TRBJ2-1; D is ambiguous. CDR1 SEHNR and CDR2 FQNEAQ come from the germline V gene (reference sequence). The CDR3 contains 14 residues. V was clipped by 0 bases and J by 6 bases, with 9 bases between them. DNA for the CDR3: TGTGCCAGCAGCTTAGCTCTAGGTCTCAATGAGCAGTTCTTC. Amino acid sequence: CASSLALGLNEQFF.

This clonotype was counted at least ten times. The V and J genes are TRBV6-2 or TRBV6-3 and TRBJ1-6, with D uncertain. CDR3 length: 13 amino acids. The V end lost 0 bases, the J end lost 7 bases, and 4 bases lay between the germline ends. Germline V gives CDR1 MNHEY, CDR2 SVGEGT. The CDR3 sequence: CASSYSGNSPLHF. CDR3 nucleotides: TGTGCCAGCAGTTACTCTGGGAATTCACCCCTCCACTTT.

This clonotype has more than one count but fewer than ten. This chain links TRBV2 with TRBJ2-5, with TRBD1 matching over 8 bases. The CDR3 covers 14 residues. From germline, CDR1 is SNHLY and CDR2 FYNNEI. The ends lost 3 bases at V and 2 bases at J; junction bases unmatched: 2. The CDR3 loop is CASSEDRAQETQYF. The CDR3 DNA is TGTGCCAGCAGTGAGGACAGGGCACAAGAGACCCAGTACTTC.

The table lists this clonotype with a few counts. V and J are TRBV12-3 or TRBV12-4 and TRBJ2-1; no reliable D call. V shed 2 bases and J shed 8 bases, with 4 bases lying between them. The CDR3 sequence is 11 residues long. The CDR3 sequence is CASSLRDEQFF. The DNA of the CDR3 is TGTGCCAGCAGTTTACGGGATGAGCAGTTCTTC.

This clonotype has ten or more counts. The rearrangement joins TRBV6-5 to TRBJ2-7; 13 bases map to TRBD2. Per the germline V gene, CDR1 is MNHEY and CDR2 is SVGAGI. The length of the CDR3 is 18 residues. J gave up 3 bases and V 5 bases, and 13 bases lay outside the gene matches. CDR3 amino acids: CASSTSGGLAGQNYEQYF. The CDR3, as DNA: TGTGCCAGCAGTACCTCCGGGGGACTAGCGGGACAAAACTACGAGCAGTACTTC.

This clonotype was detected only a few times. V is TRBV7-9 and J is TRBJ1-3; D is unresolved. Trimming stripped 5 bases from V and 3 bases from J, with 8 bases between. The CDR3 length is 13 residues. CDR1 is SEHNR, CDR2 FQNEAQ, per germline (reference sequence). The CDR3 DNA sequence: TGTGCCAGCAGCCGGGTCCTTGGAAACACCATATATTTT. It is translated as CASSRVLGNTIYF. Full variable domain (remainder filled in from reference TRBV7-9 and TRBJ1-3): DTGVSQNPRHKITKRGQNVTFRCDPISEHNRLYWYRQTLGQGPEFLTYFQNEAQLEKSRLLSDRFSAERPKGSFSTLEIQRTEQGDSAMYLCASSRVLGNTIYFGEGSWLTVV.

This clonotype was observed at least ten times. This chain's CDR3 is CASSLNRVPTDTQYF. The CDR3 bases are TGTGCCAGCAGTTTAAATCGGGTTCCCACAGATACGCAGTATTTT. This chain uses TRBV12-3 or TRBV12-4 with TRBJ2-3; D unclear. The CDR3 sequence is 15 residues long. V lost 2 bases and J 2 bases, leaving 11 bases between the germline ends.